This T cell receptor (beta chain) is from a study of cytomegalovirus exposure and HLA in healthy donors. Background on the study: Early on, a data release was issued that held 80 million to 90 million unique TCRs from HLA-typed donors.

With 60 Vbeta and 13 Jbeta primers, the PCR was carried out. The table came from immunoSEQ multiplex PCR; TCRdb's copy has only in-frame clones and leaves some out. Here the sample spans approximately 170,000 clones, under 85% being singletons. Germline assignment: CDR1 SGHKS and CDR2 YYEKEE (reference sequence). Between the trimmed V and J ends, which lost 0 bases and 4 bases, there was a span of 14 bases. This CDR3 has 15 residues. The receptor comes from a man in his forties or fifties in good health and CMV-seropositive. This chain joins TRBV5-5 and TRBJ2-7, with a possible D match to TRBD1 (7 bases). The sequenced sample consisted of PBMCs. CDR3 nucleotides: TGTGCCAGCAGCTTGGGACAGGGAGGATTATACGAGCAGTACTTC. Its translation is CASSLGQGGLYEQYF.